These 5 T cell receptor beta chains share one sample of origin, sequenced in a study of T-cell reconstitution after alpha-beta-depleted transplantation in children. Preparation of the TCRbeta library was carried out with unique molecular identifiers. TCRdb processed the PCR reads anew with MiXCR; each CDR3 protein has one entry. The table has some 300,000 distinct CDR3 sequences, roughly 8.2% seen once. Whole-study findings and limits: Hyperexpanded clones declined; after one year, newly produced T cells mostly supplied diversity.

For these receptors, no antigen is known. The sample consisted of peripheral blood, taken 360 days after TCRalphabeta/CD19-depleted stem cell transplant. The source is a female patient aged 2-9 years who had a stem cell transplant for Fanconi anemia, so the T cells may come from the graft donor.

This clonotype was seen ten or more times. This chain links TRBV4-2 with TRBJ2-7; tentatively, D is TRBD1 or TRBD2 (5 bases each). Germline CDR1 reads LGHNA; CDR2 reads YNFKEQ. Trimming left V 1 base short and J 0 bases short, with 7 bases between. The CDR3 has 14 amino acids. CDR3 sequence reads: CASSQGDHSYEQYF. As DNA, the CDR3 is TGTGCCAGCAGCCAAGGGGACCACTCCTACGAGCAGTACTTC.

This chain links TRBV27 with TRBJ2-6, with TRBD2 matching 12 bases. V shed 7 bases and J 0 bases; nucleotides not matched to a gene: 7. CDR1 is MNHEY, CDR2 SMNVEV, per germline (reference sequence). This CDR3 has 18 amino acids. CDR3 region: CASTRLAGGISGANVLTF. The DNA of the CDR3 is TGTGCCAGCACCCGGCTAGCGGGAGGGATCTCTGGGGCCAACGTCCTGACTTTC.

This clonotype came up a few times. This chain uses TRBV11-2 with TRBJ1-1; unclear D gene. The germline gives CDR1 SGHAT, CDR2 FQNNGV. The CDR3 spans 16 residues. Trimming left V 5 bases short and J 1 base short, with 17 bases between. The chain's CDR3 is CASSLSSPSPNTEAFF. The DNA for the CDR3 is TGTGCCAGCAGCCTATCCTCCCCCAGCCCGAACACTGAAGCTTTCTTT.

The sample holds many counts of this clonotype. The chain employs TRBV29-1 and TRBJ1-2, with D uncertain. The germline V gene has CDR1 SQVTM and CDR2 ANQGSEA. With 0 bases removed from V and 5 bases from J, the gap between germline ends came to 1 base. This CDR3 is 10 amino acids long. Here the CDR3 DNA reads TGCAGCGTTGAAGATTATGGCTACACCTTC. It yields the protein CSVEDYGYTF. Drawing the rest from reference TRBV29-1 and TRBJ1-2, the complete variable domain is SAVISQKPSRDICQRGTSLTIQCQVDSQVTMMFWYRQQPGQSLTLIATANQGSEATYESGFVIDKFPISRPNLTFSTLTVSNMSPEDSSIYLCSVEDYGYTFGSGTRLTVV.

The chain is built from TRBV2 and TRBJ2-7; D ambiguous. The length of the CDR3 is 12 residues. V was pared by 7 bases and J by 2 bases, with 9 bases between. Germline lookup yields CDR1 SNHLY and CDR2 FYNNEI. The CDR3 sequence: CASTGHPYEQYF. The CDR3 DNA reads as TGTGCCAGCACTGGCCATCCCTACGAGCAGTACTTC.